The rows below give T cell receptor beta chains drawn from one sample of a study of blood T cell repertoires in COVID-19. The protocol was immunoSEQ multiplex PCR, while the TCRdb copy is restricted to in-frame clones and leaves out a portion. Counted here are 200,000 to 250,000 clones, roughly 90% occurring once; the ten biggest clones make up approximately 0.77%. Material for sequencing was peripheral blood. The receptors here all came from a man aged 55 to 69 with COVID-19, enrolled during active disease. CDR3s include the opening cysteine and the closing phenylalanine or tryptophan. D genes are given only for firm matches. Clone size appears in some rows only: once, few, many, or a class for an expanded clone.

cdr3_aa cdr3_nt j_call clone_size d_call v_call
CASSRSKNRNTEAFF TGTGCCAGCTCACGTAGTAAGAATAGGAACACTGAAGCTTTCTTT TRBJ1-1 - - TRBV18
CASSQDWGGNEQFF TGTGCCAGCAGCCAAGACTGGGGGGGGAATGAGCAGTTCTTC TRBJ2-1 - TRBD2 TRBV3-1/TRBV3-2
CASSAGQLYGYTF TGTGCCAGTAGTGCGGGACAGCTCTATGGCTACACCTTC TRBJ1-2 - TRBD1 TRBV19
CAWMGTDSTGELFF TGTGCCTGGATGGGGACAGACTCTACCGGGGAGCTGTTTTTT TRBJ2-2 - TRBD1 TRBV30
CASSREYEQYF TGTGCCAGCAGCCGAGAATACGAGCAGTACTTC TRBJ2-7 - - TRBV28
CASSYRTGFNYGYTF TGTGCCAGCAGCTACAGGACAGGGTTTAACTATGGCTACACCTTC TRBJ1-2 - TRBD1 TRBV7-9
CASSHLLTGTEAFF TGTGCCAGCAGCCACCTACTGACAGGCACTGAAGCTTTCTTT TRBJ1-1 - - TRBV3-1/TRBV3-2
CASRGTSETQYF TGTGCCAGCAGAGGGACTAGCGAGACCCAGTACTTC TRBJ2-5 - TRBD2 TRBV6-5
CASSPGTGINTEAFF TGTGCCAGCAGCCCCGGGACAGGGATAAACACTGAAGCTTTCTTT TRBJ1-1 - TRBD1 TRBV3-1/TRBV3-2
CASSPSADAEAFF TGTGCCAGCTCACCGTCCGCGGATGCTGAAGCTTTCTTT TRBJ1-1 - - TRBV18
CASSSDSPAEAFF TGTGCCAGCAGTTCGGACAGTCCGGCTGAAGCTTTCTTT TRBJ1-1 - - TRBV5-4
CASSGTGPGQGVYEQYF TGTGCCAGTAGTGGTACGGGGCCGGGACAGGGGGTATACGAGCAGTACTTC TRBJ2-7 - TRBD1 TRBV19
CASSDNPQGTFYGYTF TGTGCCAGCAGCGACAACCCCCAGGGCACCTTCTATGGCTACACCTTC TRBJ1-2 - - TRBV7-9
CASSQRTGTKNIQYF TGTGCCAGCAGCCAACGGACAGGTACCAAAAACATTCAGTACTTC TRBJ2-4 - TRBD1 TRBV7-2
CASSIGTGRSTDTQYF TGTGCCAGTAGTATCGGGACAGGCAGAAGCACAGATACGCAGTATTTT TRBJ2-3 - TRBD1 TRBV19
CASSALLWTAGNTIYF TGTGCCAGCAGTGCGCTATTATGGACAGCTGGAAACACCATATATTTT TRBJ1-3 - - TRBV21-1
CASSPGYSGNTIYF TGTGCCAGCAGCCCGGGATACTCTGGAAACACCATATATTTT TRBJ1-3 - - TRBV6-6
CASIRSGTGRTGELFF TGTGCCAGCATCAGATCTGGGACAGGGCGAACCGGGGAGCTGTTTTTT TRBJ2-2 - TRBD1 TRBV28
CASSLVPSGRAGTDTQYF TGTGCCAGCAGCTTAGTGCCTAGCGGGAGGGCGGGCACAGATACGCAGTATTTT TRBJ2-3 - TRBD2 TRBV11-2
CSVRQGRSSPLHF TGCAGCGTTCGACAGGGGAGGAGTTCACCCCTCCACTTT TRBJ1-6 - TRBD1 TRBV29-1
CASYLQGRSEAFF TGCGCCAGCTATTTACAGGGACGGTCTGAAGCTTTCTTT TRBJ1-1 - - TRBV10-2
CASSLELSGGKHF TGTGCCAGCAGCTTAGAGCTTTCAGGTGGTAAGCATTTT TRBJ1-5 - - TRBV11-2
CASLSGDSRSYEQYF TGTGCCAGCCTTTCTGGGGACAGCAGGTCCTACGAGCAGTACTTC TRBJ2-7 once TRBD1 TRBV28
CSVATRLTGELFF TGCAGCGTTGCAACGCGGCTCACCGGGGAGCTGTTTTTT TRBJ2-2 - - TRBV29-1
CTSTDSGGTYNEQFF TGCACCAGCACCGATAGCGGGGGGACCTACAATGAGCAGTTCTTC TRBJ2-1 few - TRBV1
CASSPGGIRDSSYEQYF TGTGCCAGCAGTCCAGGGGGCATCCGGGACAGCTCCTACGAGCAGTACTTC TRBJ2-7 - TRBD1 TRBV28
CASSGGQGPNTGELFF TGTGCCAGTAGTGGAGGACAGGGGCCGAACACCGGGGAGCTGTTTTTT TRBJ2-2 - TRBD1 TRBV19
CASNTGLAGDNEQFF TGTGCCAGCAATACCGGACTAGCGGGCGACAATGAGCAGTTCTTC TRBJ2-1 - TRBD2 TRBV11-1
CASSDRLGGAYNSPLHF TGTGCCAGCAGCGACCGTCTGGGGGGGGCCTATAATTCACCCCTCCACTTT TRBJ1-6 few - TRBV3-1/TRBV3-2
CASSTGWEQYF TGTGCCAGCAGTACAGGGTGGGAGCAGTACTTC TRBJ2-7 - - TRBV12-3/TRBV12-4
CAWSVRGDEQFF TGTGCCTGGAGTGTACGCGGGGATGAGCAGTTCTTC TRBJ2-1 - - TRBV30
CASSHTGGGTGELFF TGTGCCAGCAGCCATACGGGAGGAGGGACCGGGGAGCTGTTTTTT TRBJ2-2 - TRBD2 TRBV6-5
CASSPSSRTQYF TGTGCCAGCAGTCCGTCCTCTCGGACCCAGTACTTC TRBJ2-5 - - TRBV12-3/TRBV12-4
CASSSQGAANQPQHF TGTGCCAGCAGTTCTCAGGGGGCCGCCAATCAGCCCCAGCATTTT TRBJ1-5 - TRBD1 TRBV7-8
CASSVEGGNQPQHF TGTGCCAGCAGCGTAGAGGGAGGCAATCAGCCCCAGCATTTT TRBJ1-5 - - TRBV9